Detailed here is one TCR beta chain. Its antigen remains unknown. The entry originates in a study of cytomegalovirus exposure and HLA in healthy donors. Study-level points and caveats: The classifier was said to identify cytomegalovirus status with high specificity and sensitivity.

This PCR relied on a set of 60 Vbeta primers and 13 Jbeta primers. Sequenced by immunoSEQ multiplex PCR; TCRdb stores in-frame clones only, minus some. In all, the sample yields some 120,000 clones. The TCR comes from a woman aged 55 to 70 in good health and CMV-seronegative. The sequencing input was PBMCs.

In DNA form, the CDR3 reads TGTGCCAGCAGTATAGCGGGAGGAAGCCGCTACGAGCAGTACTTC. Its translation: CASSIAGGSRYEQYF. This chain connects TRBV5-6 to TRBJ2-7; 10 nucleotides agree with TRBD2. V gave up 5 bases and J gave up 3 bases; unmatched junction bases: 8. The CDR3 runs to 15 residues. Per germline, CDR1 SGHDT and CDR2 YYEEEE.